The 27 T cell receptor beta chains below were found in one sample sequenced in a study of CD8+ T cells in alopecia areata. The sequencing template was cDNA reverse transcribed from extracted RNA. TCRdb's table, derived via immunoSEQ multiplex PCR, lists solely in-frame clones and lacks some. In the table there are around 200,000 clones, 64% of which are singletons. Regarding treatment: oral pan-JAK inhibitor, 5-10 mg twice daily. Sequencing was performed on CD4+ T cells sorted from blood, taken at week 4, from a patient treated with tofacitinib. These receptors all stem from a human donor with alopecia areata.

The genes are TRBV7-3 and TRBJ2-5, with 9 bases identical to TRBD1. J gave up 4 bases and V 5 bases, and 11 bases lay outside the gene matches. Germline loops: CDR1 SGHTA, CDR2 FQGTGA. The CDR3 runs 16 residues. In DNA form, the CDR3 reads TGTGCCAGCAGCCCCACGGGACAGGGATGGGGAGAGACCCAGTACTTC. It yields the protein CASSPTGQGWGETQYF.

The chain recombines TRBV2 with TRBJ1-2; D unclear. V lost 7 bases, J lost 3 bases, and 6 bases lay in between. Germline assignment: CDR1 SNHLY and CDR2 FYNNEI. CDR3 size: 11 residues. CDR3 nucleotides: TGTGCCAGCAATCGGGACTATGGCTACACCTTC. It yields the protein CASNRDYGYTF.

This clone was seen more than once but under ten times. Distinct nucleotide sequences in the sample also encode this CDR3. The chain links TRBV30 to TRBJ2-3; D gene uncertain. Trimming pared 3 bases from V and 4 bases from J, leaving 5 bases between. From germline, CDR1 is GTSNPN and CDR2 SVGIG (reference sequence). The CDR3 extends over 11 amino acids. Here the CDR3 DNA reads TGTGCCTGGAGCCTGTCAGATACGCAGTATTTT. Translated, it gives CAWSLSDTQYF.

This chain uses TRBV7-2 with TRBJ2-7; possible D gene TRBD2, 5 bases. Germline V gives CDR1 SGHTA, CDR2 FQGNSA. CDR3 length: 14 residues. The ends were cut back, 8 bases at V and 2 bases at J, with 16 bases in the middle. In DNA, the CDR3 is TGTGCCAGCCGATTGTCGGAGGCGACCTACGAGCAGTACTTC. Its protein product is CASRLSEATYEQYF.

This clone was detected only a few times. This chain joins TRBV7-2 and TRBJ2-7; D is uncertain. V lost 3 bases and J lost 3, with 6 bases in between. Germline V gene sequence: CDR1 SGHTA, CDR2 FQGNSA. CDR3 length equals 12 residues. The CDR3 nucleotides are TGTGCCAGCAGCTTGTCATTCTACGAGCAGTACTTC. Encoded protein: CASSLSFYEQYF.

This clone came up once. This chain links TRBV19 with TRBJ2-7, with D maybe TRBD2 (6 bases). Germline V gives CDR1 LNHDA, CDR2 SQIVND (reference sequence). The V end lost 4 bases, the J end lost 0 bases, and 16 bases lay between the germline ends. There are 16 residues in the CDR3. This CDR3 is CASSSVGGASSYEQYF. CDR3 DNA: TGTGCCAGTAGTAGTGTCGGCGGGGCAAGCTCCTACGAGCAGTACTTC.

V is TRBV20-1 and J is TRBJ2-1; D perhaps matches TRBD2 (5 bases). The length of the CDR3 is 11 residues. Trimming cost V 8 bases and J 4 bases, with 9 bases left between them. CDR1 and CDR2 from the germline V gene are DFQATT and SNEGSKA (reference sequence). CDR3 DNA: TGCAGTTCTACTAGTTACAATGAGCAGTTCTTC. It translates to CSSTSYNEQFF.

The chain carries TRBV30 and TRBJ1-2; the match to TRBD1 covers 10 bases. The CDR3 covers 14 residues. The V gene's germline CDR1 is GTSNPN and CDR2 SVGIG (reference sequence). With V trimmed by 8 bases and J by 8 bases, 14 bases remained unmatched. CDR3 DNA: TGTGCCCTACCGAGCCGGGACAGGGGATTGGGCTACACCTTC. Translating gives CALPSRDRGLGYTF.

Note on this clone: One end of the junction varies from germline; a read error may be responsible. The chain uses TRBV7-7 and TRBJ2-5; possibly TRBD1 for D (6 bases). The CDR3 contains 13 residues. Looked up from germline, CDR1 is SSHAT and CDR2 is FNYEAQ (reference sequence). This CDR3 reads CASSLIQGETQYF. The CDR3 DNA sequence: TGTGCTAGCAGCTTAATTCAGGGGGAGACCCAGTACTTC.

The chain is built from TRBV5-4 and TRBJ2-1; 12 bases are shared with TRBD1. The CDR3 contains 15 residues. CDR1 is SGHNT and CDR2 is YYREEE in the germline V gene (reference sequence). V dropped 6 bases and J dropped 6; count of bases not matched to a gene: 7. The CDR3 DNA follows: TGTGCCAGCACAGCTCCGGGACAGGGGGCCAATGAGCAGTTCTTC. Protein sequence: CASTAPGQGANEQFF.

The V call is TRBV27, the J call TRBJ2-7; D is undetermined. V lost 8 bases to trimming and J lost 4 bases, with 15 bases between them. The CDR3 contains 13 residues. From germline, CDR1 is MNHEY and CDR2 SMNVEV (reference sequence). The CDR3 loop is CASGDSFEYEQYF. The CDR3 DNA sequence: TGTGCCAGCGGGGATTCATTCGAGTACGAGCAGTACTTC.

The V and J genes are TRBV7-9 and TRBJ2-1; 7 bases line up with TRBD1. There are 17 residues in the CDR3. J was trimmed by 4 bases and V by 5 bases; bases with no gene match: 14. Germline CDR1 and CDR2: SEHNR and FQNEAQ (reference sequence). The CDR3 region is CASSAELQGKKYNEQFF. The DNA for the CDR3 is TGTGCCAGCAGCGCTGAGTTACAGGGGAAGAAATACAATGAGCAGTTCTTC. Full variable domain (rest looked up from reference TRBV7-9 and TRBJ2-1): DTGVSQNPRHKITKRGQNVTFRCDPISEHNRLYWYRQTLGQGPEFLTYFQNEAQLEKSRLLSDRFSAERPKGSFSTLEIQRTEQGDSAMYLCASSAELQGKKYNEQFFGPGTRLTVL.

The rearrangement links TRBV10-3 to TRBJ2-5; D call uncertain. This CDR3 comprises 14 residues. Between the trimmed V and J ends, which lost 3 bases and 5 bases, there was a span of 13 bases. Germline CDR1 ENHRY, CDR2 SYGVKD. The DNA for the CDR3 is TGTGCCATCAGTGACCCTCAGCCCCCGGAGACCCAGTACTTC. This codes for CAISDPQPPETQYF.

This clone was recorded once. The chain couples TRBV5-5 to TRBJ2-7, with 9 positions matching TRBD1. V dropped 1 base and J dropped 2; count of bases not matched to a gene: 4. The germline V gene has CDR1 SGHKS and CDR2 YYEKEE (reference sequence). The CDR3 is 15 amino acids. The CDR3 reads CASSLLGTGPYEQYF. The DNA for the CDR3 is TGTGCCAGCAGCTTGCTGGGGACAGGGCCCTACGAGCAGTACTTC.

V gene TRBV5-1 combines with J gene TRBJ2-7; D may be TRBD1 (7 bases). This CDR3 has 14 amino acids. V was clipped by 2 bases and J by 2 bases, with 11 bases between them. Germline V gene lookup returns CDR1 SGHRS and CDR2 YFSETQ. The CDR3 coding sequence is TGCGCCAGCAGCTTTGGAGGGGGCCCCTACGAGCAGTACTTC. Amino acids: CASSFGGGPYEQYF.

The V gene is TRBV6-6, the J gene TRBJ1-1; maybe TRBD1 (5 bases). CDR1 MNHNY and CDR2 SVGAGI come from the germline V gene (reference sequence). The length of the CDR3 is 13 residues. V gave up 8 bases and J gave up 1 base, with 11 bases separating them. Here the CDR3 reads CASRRVPNTEAFF. The CDR3 nucleotides are TGTGCCAGCCGCAGGGTCCCGAACACTGAAGCTTTCTTT.

This chain connects TRBV7-9 to TRBJ2-1, with 8 bases matching TRBD1. CDR1 and CDR2 (germline): SEHNR, FQNEAQ (reference sequence). The V segment lost 10 bases and the J segment 5 bases; nucleotides outside the gene matches: 7. CDR3 length: 13 amino acids. The CDR3 protein is CAKGQGADNEQFF. In nucleotides, the CDR3 is TGTGCCAAAGGGCAGGGGGCGGACAATGAGCAGTTCTTC.

This clone appeared a few times. The gene calls are TRBV7-2 and TRBJ2-5, with D perhaps matching TRBD1 or TRBD2 (5 bases each). Germline assignment: CDR1 SGHTA and CDR2 FQGNSA. The CDR3 is 13 residues long. V dropped 5 bases and J dropped 7 bases, with 14 bases sitting between them. Here the CDR3 reads CASSPWSGGTQYF. CDR3 in DNA: TGTGCCAGCAGCCCCTGGTCTGGGGGGACCCAGTACTTC. The variable domain in full, completed from reference TRBV7-2 and TRBJ2-5, reads GAGVSQSPSNKVTEKGKDVELRCDPISGHTALYWYRQSLGQGLEFLIYFQGNSAPDKSGLPSDRFSAERTGGSVSTLTIQRTQQEDSAVYLCASSPWSGGTQYFGPGTRLLVL.

This clone showed up just once. The rearrangement uses TRBV11-2 and TRBJ2-3, with TRBD2 identical over 8 bases. The CDR3 covers 14 residues. Germline lookup yields CDR1 SGHAT and CDR2 FQNNGV. V gave up 4 bases and J gave up 5 bases; unmatched junction bases: 5. CDR3 bases: TGTGCCAGCAGCTCGCGGGGGGCCGGAGATACGCAGTATTTT. Encoded protein: CASSSRGAGDTQYF.

The chain joins TRBV30 to TRBJ1-1; no reliable D call. V was pared by 2 bases and J by 1 base, with 8 bases between. This CDR3 region has 13 residues. The germline V gene encodes CDR1 GTSNPN and CDR2 SVGIG (reference sequence). The CDR3 DNA is TGTGCCTGGAGTCGACCCCCGAACACTGAAGCTTTCTTT. Translation gives CAWSRPPNTEAFF.

This clone was detected a few times. V gene TRBV10-3 combines with J gene TRBJ1-4; D gene ambiguous. This CDR3 is built from 14 residues. V lost 8 bases and J lost 7, with 17 bases in between. Germline CDR1 is ENHRY and CDR2 is SYGVKD. DNA for the CDR3: TGTGCCATCTCAACCCGGTCAGCCGGTGAAAAACTGTTTTTT. Its protein product is CAISTRSAGEKLFF.

The chain has TRBV27 and TRBJ2-4; 8 positions agree with TRBD2. In germline, CDR1 is MNHEY, CDR2 SMNVEV (reference sequence). Trimming cost V 6 bases and J 16 bases; bases outside gene matches: 14. The CDR3 is 13 amino acids. For the CDR3, the DNA is TGTGCCAGCAGATTAGCCGGCAGTAGCGGGATATACTTC. Translated: CASRLAGSSGIYF.

In this sample, this clone turned up a few times. The chain recombines TRBV2 with TRBJ2-3, with D unclear. Germline V lookup: CDR1 SNHLY, CDR2 FYNNEI. The CDR3 consists of 11 residues. Trimming left V 6 bases short and J 6 bases short, with 7 bases between. CDR3 bases: TGTGCCAGCAGGGAAATGGATACGCAGTATTTT. The encoded protein is CASREMDTQYF.

This chain connects TRBV5-6 to TRBJ2-4; D not certain. The germline CDR1 and CDR2 sequences are SGHDT and YYEEEE. The CDR3 loop spans 14 amino acids. V gave up 0 bases and J gave up 1 base, with 5 bases separating them. CDR3 sequence reads: CASSLAGAKNIQYF. The CDR3 DNA is TGTGCCAGCAGCTTGGCCGGGGCCAAAAACATTCAGTACTTC.

V is TRBV6-4 and J is TRBJ2-5; weak D call: TRBD1 (5 bases). V shed 5 bases and J shed 6 bases, with 13 bases lying between them. The CDR3 is 13 amino acids. The germline V gene has CDR1 MRHNA and CDR2 SNTAGT. CDR3 amino acids: CASSPDLGQTQYF. CDR3 bases: TGTGCCAGCAGTCCCGACTTGGGGCAGACCCAGTACTTC.

J is TRBJ2-1 and V is TRBV30, with a weak D call TRBD2 (7 bases). V lost 4 bases and J lost 8, with 12 bases in between. Germline values: CDR1 GTSNPN, CDR2 SVGIG (reference sequence). CDR3 length: 12 amino acids. CDR3 region: CAWTGGGDEQFF. CDR3 coding DNA: TGTGCCTGGACGGGGGGCGGCGATGAGCAGTTCTTC.

Regarding this clone: This sample includes further DNA sequences coding for the same CDR3. The V and J genes are TRBV7-2 and TRBJ2-7; D gene ambiguous. There are 14 residues in the CDR3. Germline CDR1 is SGHTA and CDR2 is FQGNSA. Trimming removed 1 base from V and 0 bases from J, with 7 bases in between. This chain's CDR3 is CASSLGRSSYEQYF. The CDR3 DNA reads TGTGCCAGCAGCTTAGGAAGGAGCTCCTACGAGCAGTACTTC.